The next 8 T cell receptor beta chains were all read from a single sample in a study of T cells in Graves' hyperthyroidism and ophthalmopathy. TCR beta CDR3 regions were amplified from RNA transcripts. First-round RT-PCR of the TCR CDR3 relied on the HTBI primer set. MiXCR was run by TCRdb on the multiplex PCR reads, yielding one entry per CDR3 protein. The sample lists approximately 400,000 distinct CDR3 sequences; just under 25% were seen once. Sequenced input: blood. The source of these receptors is a man aged 50-60 years with Graves' hyperthyroidism.

In its sample, this clonotype was seen many times. This chain connects TRBV7-8 to TRBJ2-7; 8 bases line up with TRBD1. Germline loops: CDR1 SGHVS, CDR2 FQNEAQ. V gave up 1 base and J gave up 6 bases; unmatched junction bases: 2. The CDR3 is 13 amino acids. The CDR3 DNA reads as TGTGCCAGCAGCTTAGGGACAGGGACCGAGCAGTACTTC. It is translated as CASSLGTGTEQYF.

This clonotype was seen ten or more times. The CDR3 nucleotides read TGTGCCAGCAGCTTAGTGATGGGCACTGAAGCTTTCTTT. The encoded protein is CASSLVMGTEAFF. J is TRBJ1-1 and V is TRBV11-2, with no clear D. Trimming removed 1 base from V and 4 bases from J, with 7 bases in between. The CDR3 runs to 13 residues. Germline lookup yields CDR1 SGHAT and CDR2 FQNNGV.

This clonotype was detected a few times. This sequence joins TRBV18 and TRBJ1-4; TRBD1 is a possible D gene (5 bases). V was pared by 3 bases and J by 4 bases, with 12 bases between. The CDR3 is 15 residues long. Germline lookup yields CDR1 KGHSH and CDR2 LQKENI. CDR3 in amino acids: CASSPQPGLNEKLFF. DNA for the CDR3: TGTGCCAGCTCACCCCAACCGGGACTTAATGAAAAACTGTTTTTT.

The sample holds many counts of this clonotype. The V and J genes are TRBV20-1 and TRBJ1-1, with 7 positions matching TRBD1. The CDR3 runs 14 residues. Germline V CDR1 and CDR2: DFQATT, SNEGSKA (reference sequence). The ends lost 5 bases at V and 1 base at J; junction bases unmatched: 7. CDR3 residues: CSAVNGQENTEAFF. The CDR3 nucleotides are TGCAGTGCTGTCAATGGACAGGAGAACACTGAAGCTTTCTTT.

CDR3 amino acids: CASSTTGGNTGELFF. For the CDR3, the DNA is TGTGCCAGCAGCACGACAGGGGGCAACACCGGGGAGCTGTTTTTT. The V call is TRBV12-3 or TRBV12-4, the J call TRBJ2-2; 10 bases are a match to TRBD1. J lost 2 bases, V lost 6 bases, and 3 bases had no gene match. The CDR3 length is 15 residues.

This clonotype was counted many times. The chain recombines TRBV6-1 with TRBJ2-7; TRBD2 matches 12 bases. The junction had 6 bases not matched to a gene; V was cut back by 7 bases and J by 5 bases. Germline CDR1 MNHNS, CDR2 SASEGT. This CDR3 has 14 residues. In DNA form, the CDR3 reads TGTGCCAGCATAGGACTAGCGGGACCCCACGAGCAGTACTTC. The encoded protein is CASIGLAGPHEQYF.

The V gene is TRBV27, the J gene TRBJ2-3; D is uncertain. V was trimmed by 8 bases and J by 6 bases, leaving 6 bases between them. Looked up from germline, CDR1 is MNHEY and CDR2 is SMNVEV (reference sequence). There are 10 residues in the CDR3. The CDR3, as DNA: TGTGCCAGCGAAGGTGATACGCAGTATTTT. Translated, it gives CASEGDTQYF.

The chain is built from TRBV9 and TRBJ2-2; 8 positions match TRBD2. Unmatched junction bases numbered 10, after V lost 2 bases and J lost 7 bases. CDR1 and CDR2 (germline): SGDLS, YYNGEE. The CDR3 has 16 residues. Written as DNA, the CDR3 is TGTGCCAGCAGCGTCCGCCTAGCGGGCCTCAGCGGGGAGCTGTTTTTT. This codes for CASSVRLAGLSGELFF. Variable domain in full (rest from reference TRBV9 and TRBJ2-2): DSGVTQTPKHLITATGQRVTLRCSPRSGDLSVYWYQQSLDQGLQFLIQYYNGEERAKGNILERFSAQQFPDLHSELNLSSLELGDSALYFCASSVRLAGLSGELFFGEGSRLTVL.